One T cell receptor beta chain is described in this entry. What it binds is not known. One to two pinch biopsies were taken from the rectum during colonoscopy. This entry belongs to a study of pediatric ulcerative colitis. Findings and limits, study-wide: Clonal expansions reduced rectal repertoire diversity in acute severe colitis. All ulcerative colitis patients, but no controls, carried a couple of rectal clonotypes. Blood samples from two patients yielded substantially fewer templates and were excluded from blood-rectal overlap analysis.

Samples were sequenced at Survey level, maximum 500,000 reads. The data were produced by immunoSEQ multiplex PCR, yet TCRdb's version contains in-frame clones alone and is incomplete. Among 15,000 to 20,000 clones listed, about 80% were seen once. The clonotype comes from a boy aged 10-17 years who was a control in a study of pediatric ulcerative colitis. The sequenced sample was gut tissue.

Here the CDR3 reads CASRDRVAGANVLTF. CDR3 in DNA: TGTGCCAGTCGGGACAGGGTAGCTGGGGCCAACGTCCTGACTTTC. The rearrangement joins TRBV21-1 to TRBJ2-6; TRBD1, the table's D call, was not compared with the DNA. TRBV21-1 has pseudogene status. The CDR3 is 15 amino acids.